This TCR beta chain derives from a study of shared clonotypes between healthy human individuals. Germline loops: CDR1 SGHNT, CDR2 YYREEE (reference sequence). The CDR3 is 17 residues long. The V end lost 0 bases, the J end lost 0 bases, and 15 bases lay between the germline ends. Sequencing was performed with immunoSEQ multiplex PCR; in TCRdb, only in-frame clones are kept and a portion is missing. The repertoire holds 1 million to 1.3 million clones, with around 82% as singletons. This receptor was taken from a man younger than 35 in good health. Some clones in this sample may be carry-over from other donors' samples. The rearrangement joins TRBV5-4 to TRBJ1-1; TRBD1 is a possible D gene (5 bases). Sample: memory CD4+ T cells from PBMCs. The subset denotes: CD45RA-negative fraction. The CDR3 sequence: CASSLGPRDFMNTEAFF. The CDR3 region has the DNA TGTGCCAGCAGCTTGGGCCCCAGGGATTTCATGAACACTGAAGCTTTCTTT.